This entry features one T cell receptor beta chain sequence. Per the authors' pipeline: Estimated nucleated cell counts came from reference gene primer amplification. Measured with immunoSEQ multiplex PCR; TCRdb has only the in-frame clones, and not every one. That table supplies the V and J calls and clone size; D and trimming were determined from the DNA. The sample has about 150,000 clones; more than 75% are singletons. The sample is drawn from a study of blood T cell repertoires in COVID-19. Study summary: Some COVID-19 samples were acute and others convalescent; all came from the United States, Italy and Spain. Sources were T cells, B-cell-depleted T cells, or PBMCs; the material itself was cDNA or gDNA.

Germline CDR1 and CDR2: LGHDT and YNNKEL (reference sequence). Unmatched junction bases numbered 6, after V lost 0 bases and J lost 7 bases. The CDR3 has 15 amino acids. Patients from Seattle were sampled longitudinally, starting during active infection. This receptor was obtained from an elderly woman with COVID-19, enrolled during active disease. Sequencing was done on a sample of peripheral blood. The V call is TRBV3-1 (or the pseudogene TRBV3-2), the J call TRBJ2-1, with TRBD2 identical over 7 bases. The CDR3 DNA reads TGTGCCAGCAGCCAAGATACAGCGGGGTGGAATGAGCAGTTCTTC. Translated, it gives CASSQDTAGWNEQFF.